This note documents a single T cell receptor (beta chain) sequence. Assay: immunoSEQ multiplex PCR; the TCRdb copy retains only in-frame clones and omits some. Here the sample spans 90,000 or so clones, 70% to 90% being singletons. This sample was taken from a study of control samples from healthy donors and cancer patients. Specimen: blood. The origin of this receptor is a woman aged 50 to 65 in good health.

CDR3 amino acids: CASSSGTSGGTDTQYF. The CDR3 bases are TGCGCCAGCAGCTCCGGGACTAGCGGGGGAACAGATACGCAGTATTTT. The rearrangement links TRBV5-1 to TRBJ2-3, with TRBD2 matching 14 bases. The V gene's germline CDR1 is SGHRS and CDR2 YFSETQ. Trimming took 3 bases from V and 3 from J; bases not matched to a gene: 3. The CDR3 runs to 16 residues. Complete variable domain (other parts from reference TRBV5-1 and TRBJ2-3): KAGVTQTPRYLIKTRGQQVTLSCSPISGHRSVSWYQQTPGQGLQFLFEYFSETQRNKGNFPGRFSGRQFSNSRSEMNVSTLELGDSALYLCASSSGTSGGTDTQYFGPGTRLTVL.